Below are 15 T cell receptor beta chains sequenced from a single sample in a study of CD8 T cells in ankylosing spondylitis. MiXCR, applied by TCRdb to the 5' RACE reads, yields one record per CDR3 protein. This sample yields 200,000 to 300,000 distinct CDR3 sequences, of which 10% are seen a single time; around 2.6% belongs to the top ten. Sequenced input: blood, either unsorted or a sorted T cell fraction (not recorded which). These receptors were obtained from a male donor with ankylosing spondylitis or in good health (not recorded which).

This clonotype has only a few counts. The chain combines TRBV27 with TRBJ2-7; TRBD1 is a possible D gene (6 bases). Trimming removed 6 bases from V and 2 bases from J, with 11 bases in between. This CDR3 has 13 amino acids. Germline lookup yields CDR1 MNHEY and CDR2 SMNVEV (reference sequence). This CDR3 reads CASRLTGAYEQYF. CDR3 DNA sequence: TGTGCCAGCAGATTGACAGGAGCCTACGAGCAGTACTTC.

Many counts were recorded for this clonotype. The rearrangement uses TRBV3-1 and TRBJ1-2, with a possible D match to TRBD1 (5 bases). Germline V gene sequence: CDR1 LGHDT, CDR2 YNNKEL (reference sequence). The V gene lost 4 bases and the J gene lost 7 bases, with 22 bases spanning the gap. The CDR3 contains 16 residues. The CDR3 reads CASSRAGLLEGPGYTF. CDR3 bases: TGTGCCAGCAGCCGAGCGGGACTCCTGGAGGGGCCTGGCTACACCTTC.

This clonotype occurred many times. The conserved final phenylalanine or tryptophan is absent from the CDR3, which likely points to a read error. Because the CDR3's place on the DNA is in doubt, the DNA is left out and the CDR3 is given as listed by TCRdb. The V and J genes are TRBV29-1 and TRBJ2-5; the tabulated D call, TRBD2, remains unverified against the DNA. Termini included, the CDR3 measures 12 amino acids. The germline CDR1 and CDR2 sequences are SQVTM and ANQGSEA. The CDR3 here is CSVEDQPGALHC.

This clonotype has ten or more counts. V usage is TRBV5-1 and J usage is TRBJ2-1; maybe TRBD2 (6 bases). The V end was cut by 4 bases, the J end by 6 bases, with 11 bases between. Germline assignment: CDR1 SGHRS and CDR2 YFSETQ. CDR3 length: 13 amino acids. In nucleotides, the CDR3 is TGCGCCAGCAGCCGGGGACTCCCCAATGAGCAGTTCTTC. Residues: CASSRGLPNEQFF.

This clonotype came up many times. The CDR3 DNA follows: TGTGCCAGCAGCTTAAGAGGGAATATAAATGCCACTGAAGCTTTCTTT. The encoded protein is CASSLRGNINATEAFF. The J gene is TRBJ1-1, the V gene TRBV7-9; D unresolved. CDR3 size: 16 residues. The ends were cut back, 2 bases at V and 4 bases at J, with 17 bases in the middle. Germline assignment: CDR1 SEHNR and CDR2 FQNEAQ (reference sequence).

Ten or more counts support this clonotype. The J gene is TRBJ2-7, the V gene TRBV5-1; D gene ambiguous. Germline V gene sequence: CDR1 SGHRS, CDR2 YFSETQ. V was pared by 1 base and J by 4 bases, with 9 bases between. The CDR3 length is 13 residues. CDR3 sequence: CASSLSWGYEQYF. CDR3 in DNA: TGCGCCAGCAGCTTGTCATGGGGTTACGAGCAGTACTTC.

About this clonotype itself: A junction end diverges from the germline sequence, so it may reflect a read error. The V gene is TRBV10-3, the J gene TRBJ2-7; 10 nucleotides match TRBD2. The CDR3 has 17 amino acids. CDR1 is ENHRY, CDR2 SYGVKD, per germline. The CDR3: CTISESSLAGVSHEQYF. The CDR3 nucleotides read TGTACCATCAGTGAGTCTTCCCTAGCGGGGGTATCTCACGAGCAGTACTTC.

This clonotype showed up many times. J is TRBJ2-1 and V is TRBV20-1; maybe TRBD2 (6 bases). V was shortened by 1 base and J by 8 bases, with 9 bases between the two germline ends. Germline V gene lookup returns CDR1 DFQATT and CDR2 SNEGSKA (reference sequence). This CDR3 has 12 amino acids. This CDR3 is CSARGASDEQFF. CDR3 DNA: TGCAGTGCTAGAGGGGCTAGCGATGAGCAGTTCTTC.

This clonotype has ten or more counts. The chain joins TRBV10-3 to TRBJ2-1; D is perhaps TRBD1 (6 bases). The germline V gene has CDR1 ENHRY and CDR2 SYGVKD. CDR3 length: 13 amino acids. The V and J ends lost 3 bases and 8 bases respectively, with 11 bases between them. The CDR3 DNA reads TGTGCCATCAGTGATACAGGGTTGGATGAGCAGTTCTTC. Translating it yields CAISDTGLDEQFF.

This chain links TRBV4-2 with TRBJ2-7; D is perhaps TRBD1 or TRBD2 (5 bases each). Trimming left V 4 bases short and J 2 bases short, with 9 bases between. This CDR3 region has 13 residues. Germline V gene lookup returns CDR1 LGHNA and CDR2 YNFKEQ. CDR3 amino acids: CASSPGPPYEQYF. CDR3 coding DNA: TGTGCCAGCAGCCCGGGGCCCCCCTACGAGCAGTACTTC.

This clonotype was seen repeatedly, ten times or more. The chain joins TRBV20-1 to TRBJ2-3; D gene uncertain. Germline CDR1 reads DFQATT; CDR2 reads SNEGSKA (reference sequence). V lost 0 bases and J lost 4, with 8 bases in between. This CDR3 region has 13 residues. CDR3 nucleotides: TGCAGTGCTAGAGATCTGGCGGCAGATACGCAGTATTTT. Translating it yields CSARDLAADTQYF.

The sample holds many counts of this clonotype. The chain recombines TRBV3-1 with TRBJ1-1; D is unresolved. V lost 6 bases and J 5 bases, leaving 19 bases between the germline ends. CDR3 length: 15 residues. Per germline, CDR1 LGHDT and CDR2 YNNKEL (reference sequence). The CDR3 region is CASSRARIGGTEAFF. The CDR3 DNA reads as TGTGCCAGCAGTCGAGCGAGGATAGGAGGGACTGAAGCTTTCTTT.

This clonotype was recorded at least ten times. This chain links TRBV6-1 with TRBJ2-3, with D possibly TRBD2 on 5 matching bases. This CDR3 contains 14 residues. V lost 8 bases and J lost 2, with 14 bases in between. From germline, CDR1 is MNHNS and CDR2 SASEGT. The CDR3 protein is CASYRDPTTDTQYF. The DNA for the CDR3 is TGTGCCAGCTACCGGGATCCGACCACAGATACGCAGTATTTT.

This clonotype has ten or more counts. The chain links TRBV20-1 to TRBJ2-7; 11 bases match TRBD1. CDR1 is DFQATT and CDR2 is SNEGSKA in the germline V gene (reference sequence). This CDR3 contains 13 residues. V trimming: 5 bases; J trimming: 4 bases; junction bases outside the gene matches: 4. CDR3 coding DNA: TGCAGTGCTCCCGGACAGGGGGCGTACGAGCAGTACTTC. As protein: CSAPGQGAYEQYF.

Turning to this clonotype: One end of the junction varies from germline; a read error may be responsible. V and J are TRBV11-3 and TRBJ1-2; D is perhaps TRBD1 (6 bases). This CDR3 comprises 13 residues. Germline lookup yields CDR1 SGHNT and CDR2 YENEEA. The CDR3 spells CASSFPGVPGCTF. CDR3 DNA sequence: TGTGCCAGCAGCTTTCCAGGGGTACCTGGCTGCACCTTC.